This paragraph covers one T cell receptor (beta chain) sequence. The target antigen is unknown. Trimming left V 1 base short and J 6 bases short, with 10 bases between. The CDR3 contains 13 residues. CDR1 SGHTA and CDR2 FQGNSA come from the germline V gene. The data belong to a study of T cell responses to AZD1222 COVID-19 vaccine. Clones were read by immunoSEQ multiplex PCR, and TCRdb kept only the in-frame ones, dropping some. This sample has 80,000 to 100,000 clones, with roughly 88% found just once. Study outcomes and limitations: Receipt of two AZD1222 doses was followed by a rise in Spike-specific TCR breadth and depth. Recipients of AZD1222 seropositive at baseline numbered only 6 or 7. Vaccine-associated CD4 TCRs ranged over spike, dominating at 160-218 and 743-854.

The chain combines TRBV7-2 with TRBJ2-7; no clear D. This sequence was found in an adult in good health. This specimen was peripheral blood, taken on day 0 of MenACWY control vaccination. The CDR3 reads CASSLELGREQYF. The DNA for the CDR3 is TGTGCCAGCAGCTTAGAGTTGGGCCGCGAGCAGTACTTC.